This paragraph covers one TCR beta chain sequence. Antigen: not known. The data stem from a study of PD-L1 blockade in urothelial cancer. For the study at large: Anywhere from 0 to 3 prior chemotherapy regimens had been received by patients. It was at 3 weeks (second dose) and 6 weeks after treatment start that blood was analyzed. General study points: In blood sampled pretreatment, TCR clonality below the median predicted better survival.

Trimming shortened V by 4 bases and J by 5 bases, and 12 bases separated the two germline ends. The CDR3 runs 13 residues. Per germline, CDR1 SGHDN and CDR2 FVKESK. Assay: immunoSEQ multiplex PCR; the TCRdb copy retains only in-frame clones and omits some. The sample has about 82,000 clones, around 87% seen once. V usage is TRBV14 and J usage is TRBJ2-7; a possible D gene is TRBD2 (5 bases). Specimen: PBMCs, collected around atezolizumab (anti-PD-L1) treatment. The sequence was obtained from a woman in her 70s with urothelial cancer. The CDR3 region is CASSPPSEDEQYF. DNA for the CDR3: TGTGCCAGCAGCCCACCCTCGGAGGACGAGCAGTACTTC.